The 6 T cell receptor beta chains below come from one sample, sequenced in a study of T cell responses to AZD1222 COVID-19 vaccine. Measured with immunoSEQ multiplex PCR; TCRdb has only the in-frame clones, and not every one. The table records tens of thousands of clones, around 83% of them present only once. Sequenced here: peripheral blood, sampled on day 0 of AZD1222 vaccination. The receptors here all came from an adult in good health.

This clone was seen a single time. This chain's CDR3 is CASSFTWGRGGYEQYF. The CDR3 nucleotides read TGTGCCAGCAGCTTCACTTGGGGAAGGGGGGGCTACGAGCAGTACTTC. The V and J genes are TRBV5-6 and TRBJ2-7, with D perhaps TRBD2 (7 bases). CDR3 size: 16 residues. Per germline, CDR1 SGHDT and CDR2 YYEEEE. Trimming left V 2 bases short and J 3 bases short, with 18 bases between.

The chain employs TRBV15 and TRBJ2-1, with TRBD1 matching over 10 bases. Germline CDR1 is LNHNV and CDR2 is YYDKDF (reference sequence). The J segment lost 7 bases and the V segment lost 5 bases, leaving 5 bases of the junction unmatched. The CDR3 has 14 residues. Here the CDR3 reads CATSPRQGANEQFF. The CDR3 DNA is TGTGCCACCAGCCCGCGACAGGGGGCAAATGAGCAGTTCTTC.

In DNA, the CDR3 is TGCGCCAGCAGTCAATCGAGGGGACAGGGAGAGATGAACACTGAAGCTTTCTTT. Translated: CASSQSRGQGEMNTEAFF. The chain uses TRBV23-1 and TRBJ1-1, with 9 positions matching TRBD1. TRBV23-1 is known as an ORF, though its function is uncertain. CDR3 length: 18 residues. V dropped 0 bases and J dropped 0; count of bases not matched to a gene: 8.

The V and J genes are TRBV29-1 and TRBJ1-1; no definite D call. Germline V gene lookup returns CDR1 SQVTM and CDR2 ANQGSEA. The CDR3 extends over 9 amino acids. V lost 3 bases and J lost 11, with 7 bases in between. CDR3 region: CSVDEGAFF. CDR3 in DNA: TGCAGCGTTGATGAGGGTGCTTTCTTT. Variable domain in full (rest from reference TRBV29-1 and TRBJ1-1): SAVISQKPSRDICQRGTSLTIQCQVDSQVTMMFWYRQQPGQSLTLIATANQGSEATYESGFVIDKFPISRPNLTFSTLTVSNMSPEDSSIYLCSVDEGAFFGQGTRLTVV.

The V and J genes are TRBV27 and TRBJ2-7; either TRBD1 or TRBD2 may fit D (6 bases each). CDR1 and CDR2 (germline): MNHEY, SMNVEV (reference sequence). V shed 1 base and J shed 6 bases, with 13 bases lying between them. This CDR3 has 14 residues. In nucleotides, the CDR3 is TGTGCCAGCAGTTTATTCGTGGAGGGGGGCGAGCAGTACTTC. As protein: CASSLFVEGGEQYF.

The V call is TRBV10-3, the J call TRBJ1-4; D gene uncertain. V dropped 3 bases and J dropped 12 bases, with 14 bases sitting between them. Germline V gene data show CDR1 as ENHRY and CDR2 as SYGVKD. CDR3 length: 13 residues. The CDR3 reads CAISDNTGWELFF. The CDR3 DNA is TGTGCCATCAGTGATAACACGGGTTGGGAACTGTTTTTT.